This T cell receptor beta chain was profiled in a study of OX40 agonist ivuxolimab in advanced cancers. Study at large: Dosing consisted of intravenous ivuxolimab at 0.01 to 10 mg/kg every 2 weeks.

Germline-derived CDR1 and CDR2 are SNHLY and FYNNEI. V was cut by 7 bases and J by 1 base, with 6 bases left in between. The CDR3 totals 12 residues. Points from the study as a whole: Partial responders at 0.1-3.0 mg/kg showed near-lowest clonal expansion.

For this clone: What it binds is not known.

Assay used: immunoSEQ multiplex PCR; TCRdb lists only in-frame clones, some missing. The table records some 80,000 clones, 84% of them present only once. The TCR originated in an adult with an advanced solid tumor such as melanoma, head and neck, liver or kidney cancer. V gene TRBV2 combines with J gene TRBJ2-3, with D unclear. Material: CD4+ or CD8+ T cells sorted from blood, obtained in a trial of the OX40 agonist ivuxolimab. The CDR3 DNA follows: TGTGCCAGCATGTTTGGCACAGATACGCAGTATTTT. Protein product: CASMFGTDTQYF.